This T cell receptor (beta chain) originates from a study of technical replicates of blood from a few donors. TCRdb's copy holds only in-frame clones and misses some; the assay was immunoSEQ multiplex PCR. The table shows around 75,000 clones, with around 90% occurring only once. This CDR3 has 13 residues. Germline CDR1 MRHNA, CDR2 SNTAGT. V gave up 2 bases and J gave up 4 bases; unmatched junction bases: 1. The sequence was collected from a human donor in good health. The chain combines TRBV6-4 with TRBJ1-2; 7 bases map to TRBD1. Sequenced input: T cells isolated from PBMCs. The DNA of the CDR3 is TGTGCCAGCAGTGACCGGGACAGCTATGGCTACACCTTC. Its protein product is CASSDRDSYGYTF.